What follows describes a single T cell receptor (beta chain). This clone has only one observation. What antigen it recognizes has not been identified. No quality values exist for individual bases; no much larger clone is one base distant. TCR beta libraries were generated from genomic DNA with the immunoSEQ kit, following the manufacturer's recommendations. For library preparation, a first multiplex PCR was performed with proprietary primers, followed by a second PCR in which unique barcodes were added, and bead cleanups were performed after each round. A kit-provided positive control reaction and a negative control reaction were included in every sample batch. The final libraries underwent checking on an Agilent 4200 TapeStation D1000 ScreenTape, volumetric pooling, and quantification by qPCR. Sequencing was performed on an Illumina NextSeq500 with a MidOutput 150-cycle cartridge, and 156 Read1 and 15 Index1 cycles were run with kit custom primers. The pooled library was loaded at roughly 0.94 pM with a 20% PhiX control spike-in. In the original analysis: The vendor-processed data were analyzed in R, and a clonotype was defined as all T cells that share the same CDR3 nucleotide sequence. In the clone abundance analyses, frequencies in each sample were normalized to that sample's 10,000 most abundant clones. Public T cell clones, averaging fewer than five per sample, were removed before analysis. Tumor-enriched and baseline blood-enriched clonotypes were defined by at least a 32-fold difference in abundance between compartments. Clonotypes expanded or contracted between blood time points were identified with a beta-binomial differential abundance model. Similarity between tumor and blood repertoires was quantified using the Baroni-Urbani and Buser coefficient, and groups were compared with two-tailed Wilcoxon tests in R. TCRdb took this table from immuneACCESS and kept in-frame rearrangements with V and J called. Such tables lack part of the clones; where checked against another copy, unresolved V genes explain under half of the gap, and the rest is unexplained. Clone size and the V and J calls come from that table; the DNA yielded D and trimming. In this sample the table shows just over 150,000 clones, about 87% of which occur a single time. The ten largest clones represent 10% to 15% of the sample.

Interpreted using the paper, the time point label stands for: blood 2 weeks post-SBRT. In light of the paper, this sample's treatment or condition label describes: 15 Gy SBRT to primary tumor, nephrectomy 4 weeks later. To follow tumor-enriched clonotypes, serial peripheral blood was collected from radiation-treated patients at baseline and at 2 weeks and 4 weeks after SBRT. Every patient had renal cell carcinoma of clear cell pathology. Genomic DNA for TCR sequencing was prepared using the QIAamp DNA Blood Mini Kit (Qiagen). The analyses included just those samples that passed every quality control check. This sample was taken from a study of radiation and T cells in renal cell carcinoma (dated by TCRdb to 2020 to 2021). Background on the whole study: The samples were obtained from a clinical trial, where primary renal cell carcinomas were treated with 15 Gy stereotactic body radiation therapy and then removed by nephrectomy 4 weeks afterward. In total, some 50 samples underwent TCR beta sequencing: 25 or so tumors plus 27 peripheral blood samples. Across all 55 or so samples, 4,016,671 unique CDR3 nucleotide sequences, encoding approximately 2.5 million unique CDR3 amino acid sequences, were identified. Study-wide conclusions, independent of this receptor: Dynamics of the blood repertoire were not tracked past 4 weeks after treatment. Top tumor clonotypes rose in blood from baseline to 2 weeks post-radiation, then contracted by 4 weeks, suggesting transient expansion of tumor-resident clones. With a single-armed trial design, the study had no way to address how radiation dose or scheduling affects the TCR repertoire. Because no pretreatment tumor biopsies were available, whether clonotypes were present in the tumor at baseline could not be determined.

CDR1 and CDR2, looked up from the germline V gene, are SGDLS and YYNGEE. Trimming costs V 4 bases and J 0 bases, and their ends lie 13 bases apart. The CDR3 goes from the cysteine to the phenylalanine over 16 residues. Kept here is only the CDR3 DNA, which spans 48 bases and is read in frame from base 1. The starting material was blood, obtained from a patient whose treatment included radiotherapy and nephrectomy. The sequence was obtained from a woman aged 50 to 65 with renal cell carcinoma. Recombination linked TRBV9 to TRBJ1-4; the D gene assignment is ambiguous. For the CDR3, the sequence is CASSSSEIATNEKLFF. The DNA is as follows: TGTGCCAGCAGCTCCTCAGAAATAGCAACTAATGAAAAACTGTTTTTT. Here the CDR3 is joined to the reference TRBV9 and TRBJ1-4 genes, and the full variable domain is: DSGVTQTPKHLITATGQRVTLRCSPRSGDLSVYWYQQSLDQGLQFLIQYYNGEERAKGNILERFSAQQFPDLHSELNLSSLELGDSALYFCASSSSEIATNEKLFFGSGTQLSVL.